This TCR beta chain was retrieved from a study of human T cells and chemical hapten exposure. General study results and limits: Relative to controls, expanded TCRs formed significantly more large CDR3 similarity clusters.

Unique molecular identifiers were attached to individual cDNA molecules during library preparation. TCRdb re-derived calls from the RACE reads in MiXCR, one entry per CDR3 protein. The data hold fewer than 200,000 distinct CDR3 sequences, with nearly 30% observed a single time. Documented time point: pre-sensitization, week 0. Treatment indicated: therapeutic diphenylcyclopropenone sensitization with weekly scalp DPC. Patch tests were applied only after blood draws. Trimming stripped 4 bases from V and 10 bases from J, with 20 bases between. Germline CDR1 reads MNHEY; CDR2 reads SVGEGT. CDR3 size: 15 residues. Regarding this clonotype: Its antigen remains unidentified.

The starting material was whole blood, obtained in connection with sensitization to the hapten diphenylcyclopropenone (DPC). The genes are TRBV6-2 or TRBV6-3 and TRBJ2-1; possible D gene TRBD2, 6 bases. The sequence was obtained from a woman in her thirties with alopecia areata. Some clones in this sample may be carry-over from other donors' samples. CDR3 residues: CASSFVRGPTGEQFF. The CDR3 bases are TGTGCCAGCAGTTTCGTGCGGGGACCCACGGGGGAGCAGTTCTTC.